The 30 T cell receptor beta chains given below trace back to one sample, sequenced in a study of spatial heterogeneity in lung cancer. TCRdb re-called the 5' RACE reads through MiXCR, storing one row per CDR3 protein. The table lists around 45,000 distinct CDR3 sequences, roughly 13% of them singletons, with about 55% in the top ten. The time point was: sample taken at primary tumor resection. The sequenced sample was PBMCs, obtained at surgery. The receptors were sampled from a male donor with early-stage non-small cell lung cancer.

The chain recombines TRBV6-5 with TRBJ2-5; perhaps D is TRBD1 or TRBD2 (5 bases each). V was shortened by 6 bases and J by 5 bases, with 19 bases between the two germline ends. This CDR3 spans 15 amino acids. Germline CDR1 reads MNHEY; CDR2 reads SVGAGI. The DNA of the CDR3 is TGTGCCAGCAGACCTCGAGGGGACCCAGGGGAGACCCAGTACTTC. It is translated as CASRPRGDPGETQYF.

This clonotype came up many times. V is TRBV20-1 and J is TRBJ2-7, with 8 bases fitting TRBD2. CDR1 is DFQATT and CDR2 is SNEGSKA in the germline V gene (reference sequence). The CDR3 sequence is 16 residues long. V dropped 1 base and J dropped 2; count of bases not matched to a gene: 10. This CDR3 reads CSARGTSSGTPYEQYF. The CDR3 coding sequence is TGCAGTGCTAGAGGGACGAGTAGCGGGACCCCCTACGAGCAGTACTTC.

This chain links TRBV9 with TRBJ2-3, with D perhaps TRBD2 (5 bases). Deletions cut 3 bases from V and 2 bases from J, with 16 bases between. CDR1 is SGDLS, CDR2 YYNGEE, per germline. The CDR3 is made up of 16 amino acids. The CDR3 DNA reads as TGTGCCAGCAGCGGCGAGGCCCTGGACTTCACAGATACGCAGTATTTT. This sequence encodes CASSGEALDFTDTQYF. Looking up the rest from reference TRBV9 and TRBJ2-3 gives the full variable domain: DSGVTQTPKHLITATGQRVTLRCSPRSGDLSVYWYQQSLDQGLQFLIQYYNGEERAKGNILERFSAQQFPDLHSELNLSSLELGDSALYFCASSGEALDFTDTQYFGPGTRLTVL.

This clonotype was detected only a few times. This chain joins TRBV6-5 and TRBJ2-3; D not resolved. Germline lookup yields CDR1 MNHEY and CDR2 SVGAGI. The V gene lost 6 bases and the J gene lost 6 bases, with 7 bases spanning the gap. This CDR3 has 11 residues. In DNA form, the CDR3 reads TGTGCCAGCAGAAGCCCTGATACGCAGTATTTT. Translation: CASRSPDTQYF.

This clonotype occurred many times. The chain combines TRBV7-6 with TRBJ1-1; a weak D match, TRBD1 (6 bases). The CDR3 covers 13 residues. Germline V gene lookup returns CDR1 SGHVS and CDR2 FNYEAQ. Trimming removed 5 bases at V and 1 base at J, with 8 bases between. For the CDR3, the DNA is TGTGCCAGCAGCATGACAGGGAACACTGAAGCTTTCTTT. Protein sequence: CASSMTGNTEAFF.

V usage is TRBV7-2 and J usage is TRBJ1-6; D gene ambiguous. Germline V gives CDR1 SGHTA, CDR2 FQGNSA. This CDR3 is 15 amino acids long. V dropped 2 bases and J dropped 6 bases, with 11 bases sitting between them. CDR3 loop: CASSLRTLFNSPLHF. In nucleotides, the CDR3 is TGTGCCAGCAGCTTACGGACCCTCTTTAATTCACCCCTCCACTTT.

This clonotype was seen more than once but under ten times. CDR3 coding DNA: TGTGCCAGCAGTGAAGTCGGACTATCCATGAACACCGGGGAGCTGTTTTTT. It yields the protein CASSEVGLSMNTGELFF. V and J are TRBV6-1 and TRBJ2-2, with D perhaps matching TRBD2 (6 bases). V lost 1 base to trimming and J lost 1 base, with 13 bases between them. From germline, CDR1 is MNHNS and CDR2 SASEGT. This CDR3 has 17 residues.

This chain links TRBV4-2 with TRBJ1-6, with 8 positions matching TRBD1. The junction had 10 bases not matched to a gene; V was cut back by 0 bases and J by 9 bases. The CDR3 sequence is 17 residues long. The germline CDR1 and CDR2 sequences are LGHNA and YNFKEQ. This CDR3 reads CASSQDSRTGWRSPLHF. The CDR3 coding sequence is TGTGCCAGCAGCCAAGATAGTCGGACAGGGTGGCGTTCACCCCTCCACTTT.

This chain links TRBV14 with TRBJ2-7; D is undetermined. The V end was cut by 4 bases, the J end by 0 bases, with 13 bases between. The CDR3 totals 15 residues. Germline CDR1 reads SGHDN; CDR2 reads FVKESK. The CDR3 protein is CASSPYLAVSYEQYF. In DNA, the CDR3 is TGTGCCAGCAGCCCCTACCTGGCGGTCTCCTACGAGCAGTACTTC.

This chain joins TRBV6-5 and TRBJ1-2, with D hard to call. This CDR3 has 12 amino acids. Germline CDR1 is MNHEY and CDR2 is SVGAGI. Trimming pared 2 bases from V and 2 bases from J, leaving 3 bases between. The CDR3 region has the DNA TGTGCCAGCAGTTACGGGAACTATGGCTACACCTTC. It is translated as CASSYGNYGYTF.

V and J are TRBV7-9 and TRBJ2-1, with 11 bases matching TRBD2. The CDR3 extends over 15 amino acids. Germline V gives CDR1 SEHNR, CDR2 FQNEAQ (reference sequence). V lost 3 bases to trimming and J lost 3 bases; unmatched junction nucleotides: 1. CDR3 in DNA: TGTGCCAGCAGCTTTAGCGGGAGGGTCTACAATGAGCAGTTCTTC. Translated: CASSFSGRVYNEQFF. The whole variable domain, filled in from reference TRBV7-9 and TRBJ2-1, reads DTGVSQNPRHKITKRGQNVTFRCDPISEHNRLYWYRQTLGQGPEFLTYFQNEAQLEKSRLLSDRFSAERPKGSFSTLEIQRTEQGDSAMYLCASSFSGRVYNEQFFGPGTRLTVL.

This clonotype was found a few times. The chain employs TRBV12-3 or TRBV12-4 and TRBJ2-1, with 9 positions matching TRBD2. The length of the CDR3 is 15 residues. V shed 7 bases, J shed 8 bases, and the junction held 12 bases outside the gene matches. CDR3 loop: CASTPGGRARDEQFF. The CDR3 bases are TGTGCCAGCACCCCCGGCGGGAGGGCCAGAGATGAGCAGTTCTTC.

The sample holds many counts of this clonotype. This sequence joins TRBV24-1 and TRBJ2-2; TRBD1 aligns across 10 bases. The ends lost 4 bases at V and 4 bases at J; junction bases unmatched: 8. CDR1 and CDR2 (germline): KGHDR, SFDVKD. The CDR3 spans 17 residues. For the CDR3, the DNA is TGTGCCACCAGTGACATCCGGGACAGGGGCGGCACCGGGGAGCTGTTTTTT. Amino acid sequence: CATSDIRDRGGTGELFF.

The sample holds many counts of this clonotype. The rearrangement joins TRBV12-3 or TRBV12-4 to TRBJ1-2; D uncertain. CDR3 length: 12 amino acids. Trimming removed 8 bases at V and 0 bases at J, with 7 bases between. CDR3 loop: CASGYTNYGYTF. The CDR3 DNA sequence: TGTGCCAGCGGATACACTAACTATGGCTACACCTTC.

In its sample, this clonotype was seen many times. The CDR3 region is CASSFGTRTEAFF. CDR3 sequence (DNA): TGTGCCAGCAGCTTCGGAACGAGGACTGAAGCTTTCTTT. This chain joins TRBV7-8 and TRBJ1-1, with D unresolved. Germline CDR1 reads SGHVS; CDR2 reads FQNEAQ. Trimming pared 3 bases from V and 5 bases from J, leaving 10 bases between. The CDR3 extends over 13 amino acids.

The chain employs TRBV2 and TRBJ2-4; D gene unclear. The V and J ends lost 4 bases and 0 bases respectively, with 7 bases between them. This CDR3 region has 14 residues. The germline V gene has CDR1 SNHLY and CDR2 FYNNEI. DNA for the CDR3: TGTGCCAGCAGTGGCGATCAAGCCAAAAACATTCAGTACTTC. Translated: CASSGDQAKNIQYF.

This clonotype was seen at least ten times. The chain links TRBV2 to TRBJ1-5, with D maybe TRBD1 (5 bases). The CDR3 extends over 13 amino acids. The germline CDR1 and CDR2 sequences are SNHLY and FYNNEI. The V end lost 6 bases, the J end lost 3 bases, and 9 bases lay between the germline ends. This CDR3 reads CASSDSFNQPQHF. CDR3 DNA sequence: TGTGCCAGCAGCGACAGCTTCAATCAGCCCCAGCATTTT.

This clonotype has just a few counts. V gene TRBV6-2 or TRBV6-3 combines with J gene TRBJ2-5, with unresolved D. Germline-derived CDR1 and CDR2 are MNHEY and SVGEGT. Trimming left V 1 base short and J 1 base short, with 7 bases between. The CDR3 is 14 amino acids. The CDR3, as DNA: TGTGCCAGCAGTTACTTGCAGCTCCAAGAGACCCAGTACTTC. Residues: CASSYLQLQETQYF.

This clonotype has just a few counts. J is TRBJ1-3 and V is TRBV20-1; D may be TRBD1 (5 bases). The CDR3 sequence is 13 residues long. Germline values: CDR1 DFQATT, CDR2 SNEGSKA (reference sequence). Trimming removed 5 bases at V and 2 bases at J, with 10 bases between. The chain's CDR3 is CSAETVPGNTIYF. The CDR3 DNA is TGCAGTGCTGAGACAGTCCCTGGAAACACCATATATTTT.

The CDR3 reads CSVVVSAGELFF. For the CDR3, the DNA is TGCAGCGTGGTAGTCTCTGCCGGGGAGCTGTTTTTT. The chain uses TRBV29-1 and TRBJ2-2; D gene unclear. The germline gives CDR1 SQVTM, CDR2 ANQGSEA. Trimming stripped 6 bases from V and 6 bases from J, with 11 bases between. This CDR3 is built from 12 residues.

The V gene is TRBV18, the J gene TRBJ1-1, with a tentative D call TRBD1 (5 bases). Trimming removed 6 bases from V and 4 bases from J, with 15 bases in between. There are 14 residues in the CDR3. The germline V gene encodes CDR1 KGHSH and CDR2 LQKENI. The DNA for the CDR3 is TGTGCCAGCTCTCCCGACAGAACCATCACTGAAGCTTTCTTT. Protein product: CASSPDRTITEAFF.

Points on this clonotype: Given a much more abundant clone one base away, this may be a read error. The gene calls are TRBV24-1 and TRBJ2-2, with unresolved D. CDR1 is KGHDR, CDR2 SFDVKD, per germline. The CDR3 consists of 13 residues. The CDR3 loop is CTTSRRDTGELFF. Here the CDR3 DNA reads TGTACCACCAGTCGACGGGACACCGGGGAGCTGTTTTTT.

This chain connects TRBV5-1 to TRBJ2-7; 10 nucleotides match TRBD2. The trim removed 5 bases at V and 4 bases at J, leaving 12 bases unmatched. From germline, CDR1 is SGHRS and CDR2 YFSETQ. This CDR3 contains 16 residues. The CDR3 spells CASSYALAGEGYEQYF. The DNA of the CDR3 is TGCGCCAGCAGTTATGCCCTAGCGGGAGAAGGGTACGAGCAGTACTTC. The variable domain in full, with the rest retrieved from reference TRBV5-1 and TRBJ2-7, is KAGVTQTPRYLIKTRGQQVTLSCSPISGHRSVSWYQQTPGQGLQFLFEYFSETQRNKGNFPGRFSGRQFSNSRSEMNVSTLELGDSALYLCASSYALAGEGYEQYFGPGTRLTVT.

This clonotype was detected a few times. The CDR3 region is CASSPGGASSYEQYF. The CDR3 DNA follows: TGTGCCAGCAGCCCTGGGGGGGCCTCCTCCTACGAGCAGTACTTC. The chain carries TRBV7-2 and TRBJ2-7, with D possibly being TRBD2 (7 bases). Germline CDR1 SGHTA, CDR2 FQGNSA. Between the trimmed V and J ends, which lost 5 bases and 0 bases, there was a span of 14 bases. The CDR3 contains 15 residues. The full variable domain, its missing parts supplied by reference TRBV7-2 and TRBJ2-7, is GAGVSQSPSNKVTEKGKDVELRCDPISGHTALYWYRQSLGQGLEFLIYFQGNSAPDKSGLPSDRFSAERTGGSVSTLTIQRTQQEDSAVYLCASSPGGASSYEQYFGPGTRLTVT.

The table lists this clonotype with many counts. In DNA, the CDR3 is TGTGCCAGCACCATGGGACAGGGGAAATCACCCCTCCACTTT. This translates into CASTMGQGKSPLHF. The J gene is TRBJ1-6, the V gene TRBV6-1; TRBD1 agrees at 10 bases. Germline V gene data show CDR1 as MNHNS and CDR2 as SASEGT. The CDR3 loop spans 14 amino acids. The V and J ends lost 7 bases and 10 bases, in that order; junction bases with no gene match: 7.

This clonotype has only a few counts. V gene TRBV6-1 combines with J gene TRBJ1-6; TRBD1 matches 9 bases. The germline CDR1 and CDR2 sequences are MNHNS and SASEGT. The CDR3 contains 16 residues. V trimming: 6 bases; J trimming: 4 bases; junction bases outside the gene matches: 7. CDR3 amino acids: CASRGQQGAYNSPLHF. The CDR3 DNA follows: TGTGCCAGCAGAGGACAACAGGGGGCTTATAATTCACCCCTCCACTTT.

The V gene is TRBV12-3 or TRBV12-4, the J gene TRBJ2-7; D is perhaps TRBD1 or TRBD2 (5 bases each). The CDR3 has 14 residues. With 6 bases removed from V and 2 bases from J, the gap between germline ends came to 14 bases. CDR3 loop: CASRAGTDTYEQYF. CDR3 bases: TGTGCCAGCAGGGCCGGGACGGACACCTACGAGCAGTACTTC.

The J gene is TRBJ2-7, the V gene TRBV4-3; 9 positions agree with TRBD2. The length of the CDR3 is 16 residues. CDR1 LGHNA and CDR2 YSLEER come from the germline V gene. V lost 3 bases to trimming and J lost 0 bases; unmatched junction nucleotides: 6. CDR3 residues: CASSHTGTSSSYEQYF. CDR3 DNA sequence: TGCGCCAGCAGCCACACCGGGACTAGCAGCTCCTACGAGCAGTACTTC.

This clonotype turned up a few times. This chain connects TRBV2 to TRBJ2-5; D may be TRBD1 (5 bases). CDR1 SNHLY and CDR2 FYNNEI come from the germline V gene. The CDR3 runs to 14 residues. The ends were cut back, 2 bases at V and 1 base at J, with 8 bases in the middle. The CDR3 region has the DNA TGTGCCAGCAGTGAACTTACAGGCCAAGAGACCCAGTACTTC. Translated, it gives CASSELTGQETQYF.

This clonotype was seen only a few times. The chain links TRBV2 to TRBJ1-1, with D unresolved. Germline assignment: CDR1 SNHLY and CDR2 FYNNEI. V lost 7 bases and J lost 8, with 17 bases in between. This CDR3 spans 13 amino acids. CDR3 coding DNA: TGTGCCAGCAAGCGAGGGTTTAGCGCAGAAGCTTTCTTT. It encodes CASKRGFSAEAFF.